Listed here are 10 T cell receptor beta chains from one sample, sequenced in a study of shared clonotypes between healthy human individuals. This table comes from immunoSEQ multiplex PCR, and its TCRdb copy is limited to in-frame clones, with some not included. This table has 110,000 or so clones, 65% to 75% appearing once. Sequencing input: memory CD8+ T cells sorted from blood. This sample's subset: CD45RO+ cells pooled with CCR7-negative TemRA cells. Receptors originate from a woman aged 25 to 39 in good health.

This clone was counted a single time. The chain joins TRBV5-6 to TRBJ1-6; D unclear. Trimming took off 0 bases at V and 11 bases at J, with 9 bases between the two ends. CDR1 is SGHDT, CDR2 YYEEEE, per germline. This CDR3 comprises 13 residues. CDR3 amino acids: CASSLVGSAPLHF. The CDR3 bases are TGTGCCAGCAGCTTGGTAGGCTCCGCACCCCTCCACTTT.

The chain couples TRBV23-1 to TRBJ1-5; unclear D gene. TRBV23-1 is given ORF status, its function remaining uncertain. The germline V and J ends were trimmed by 2 bases and 0 bases, with 8 bases remaining between them. CDR3 length equals 15 residues. CDR3 in amino acids: CASSQNSYSNQPQHF. CDR3 bases: TGCGCCAGCAGTCAAAATTCATATAGCAATCAGCCCCAGCATTTT.

The rearrangement uses TRBV27 and TRBJ1-1; D possibly corresponds to TRBD1 (6 bases). Trimming shortened V by 5 bases and J by 4 bases, and 11 bases separated the two germline ends. The length of the CDR3 is 13 residues. Germline CDR1 and CDR2: MNHEY and SMNVEV (reference sequence). Here the CDR3 DNA reads TGTGCCAGCAGTATCGGGACACTCACTGAAGCTTTCTTT. Its protein product is CASSIGTLTEAFF.

This chain joins TRBV19 and TRBJ1-1; D is unclear. Germline V gene lookup returns CDR1 LNHDA and CDR2 SQIVND (reference sequence). Trimming left V 3 bases short and J 0 bases short, with 8 bases between. The CDR3 sequence is 14 residues long. DNA of the CDR3: TGTGCCAGTAGTATCATTGACTTGAACACTGAAGCTTTCTTT. Encoded protein: CASSIIDLNTEAFF.

V usage is TRBV27 and J usage is TRBJ2-5; D gene uncertain. Trimming removed 0 bases at V and 0 bases at J, with 2 bases between. Germline assignment: CDR1 MNHEY and CDR2 SMNVEV (reference sequence). The length of the CDR3 is 13 residues. The DNA of the CDR3 is TGTGCCAGCAGTTTATCGTACCAAGAGACCCAGTACTTC. It yields the protein CASSLSYQETQYF.

This chain connects TRBV6-6 to TRBJ1-2, with D possibly matching TRBD1 (6 bases). V was cut by 6 bases and J by 6 bases, with 8 bases left in between. This CDR3 is built from 11 residues. The germline V gene has CDR1 MNHNY and CDR2 SVGAGI (reference sequence). The CDR3, as DNA: TGTGCCAGCAGACAGGGAGATGGCTACACCTTC. Translation: CASRQGDGYTF.

The chain combines TRBV28 with TRBJ1-2; perhaps TRBD1 as D (6 bases). Germline V lookup: CDR1 MDHEN, CDR2 SYDVKM. This CDR3 comprises 14 residues. V gave up 6 bases and J gave up 6 bases, with 17 bases separating them. CDR3 sequence: CASRTNRESDGYTF. Written as DNA, the CDR3 is TGTGCCAGCAGGACTAACAGGGAGTCGGATGGCTACACCTTC.

The chain combines TRBV5-4 with TRBJ2-7; D uncertain. This CDR3 is built from 15 residues. Germline CDR1 is SGHNT and CDR2 is YYREEE (reference sequence). V lost 0 bases to trimming and J lost 7 bases, with 17 bases between them. CDR3 in amino acids: CASSLDGFVRREQYF. CDR3 nucleotides: TGTGCCAGCAGCTTGGATGGTTTTGTAAGGCGGGAGCAGTACTTC.

Ten or more counts support this clone. The chain links TRBV4-1 to TRBJ1-3; no reliable D call. The CDR3 extends over 15 amino acids. Germline-derived CDR1 and CDR2 are MGHRA and YSYEKL. The V end was cut by 0 bases, the J end by 4 bases, with 10 bases between. The CDR3 bases are TGCGCCAGCAGCCAAGATCTTGGTCACGGAAACACCATATATTTT. Translated, it gives CASSQDLGHGNTIYF.

The V gene is TRBV6-1, the J gene TRBJ2-7; maybe TRBD2 (5 bases). This CDR3 has 15 residues. V dropped 9 bases and J dropped 0 bases, with 18 bases sitting between them. CDR1 MNHNS and CDR2 SASEGT come from the germline V gene. Written as DNA, the CDR3 is TGTGCCAGTTCCGACCGGGTAGCGAGCTCCTACGAGCAGTACTTC. Translation gives CASSDRVASSYEQYF.